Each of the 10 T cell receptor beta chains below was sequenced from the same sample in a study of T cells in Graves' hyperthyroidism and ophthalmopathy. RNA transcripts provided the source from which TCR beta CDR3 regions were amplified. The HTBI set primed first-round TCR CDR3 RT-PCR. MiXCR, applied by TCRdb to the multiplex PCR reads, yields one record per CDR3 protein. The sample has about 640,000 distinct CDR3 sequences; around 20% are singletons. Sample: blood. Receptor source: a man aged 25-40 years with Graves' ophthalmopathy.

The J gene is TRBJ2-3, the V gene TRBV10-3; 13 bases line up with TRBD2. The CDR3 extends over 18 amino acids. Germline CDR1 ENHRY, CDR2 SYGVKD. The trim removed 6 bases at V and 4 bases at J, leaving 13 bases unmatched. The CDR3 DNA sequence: TGTGCCATCAGCGGGACTAGCGGGGAGAGAAATAGTTCAGATACGCAGTATTTT. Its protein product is CAISGTSGERNSSDTQYF.

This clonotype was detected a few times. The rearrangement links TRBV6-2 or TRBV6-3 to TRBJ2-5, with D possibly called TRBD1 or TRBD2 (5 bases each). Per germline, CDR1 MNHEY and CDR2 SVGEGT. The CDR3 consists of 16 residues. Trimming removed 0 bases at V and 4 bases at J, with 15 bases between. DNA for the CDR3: TGTGCCAGCAGTTACTCGATGTACGGGGACGGAGAGACCCAGTACTTC. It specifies CASSYSMYGDGETQYF.

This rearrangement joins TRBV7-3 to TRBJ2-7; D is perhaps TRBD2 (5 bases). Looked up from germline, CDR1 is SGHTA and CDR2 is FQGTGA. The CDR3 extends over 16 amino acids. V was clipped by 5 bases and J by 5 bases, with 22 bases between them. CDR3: CASSQNIVDYPHEQYF. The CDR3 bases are TGTGCCAGCAGCCAAAACATAGTTGACTACCCTCACGAGCAGTACTTC.

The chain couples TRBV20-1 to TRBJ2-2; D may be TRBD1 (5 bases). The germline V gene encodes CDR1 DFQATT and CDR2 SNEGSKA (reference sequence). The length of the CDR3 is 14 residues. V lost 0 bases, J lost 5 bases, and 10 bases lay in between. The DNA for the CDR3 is TGCAGTGCTAGAGAGGGGCGAGAGACCGGGGAGCTGTTTTTT. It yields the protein CSAREGRETGELFF.

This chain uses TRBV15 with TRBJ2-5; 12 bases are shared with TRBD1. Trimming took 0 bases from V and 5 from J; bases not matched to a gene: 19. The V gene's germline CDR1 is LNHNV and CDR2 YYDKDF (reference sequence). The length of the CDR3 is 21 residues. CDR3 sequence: CATSRDLPGQGASGSTETQYF. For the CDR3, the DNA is TGTGCCACCAGCAGAGACCTACCGGGACAGGGGGCTAGCGGGAGTACGGAGACCCAGTACTTC. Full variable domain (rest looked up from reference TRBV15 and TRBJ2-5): DAMVIQNPRYQVTQFGKPVTLSCSQTLNHNVMYWYQQKSSQAPKLLFHYYDKDFNNEADTPDNFQSRRPNTSFCFLDIRSPGLGDTAMYLCATSRDLPGQGASGSTETQYFGPGTRLLVL.

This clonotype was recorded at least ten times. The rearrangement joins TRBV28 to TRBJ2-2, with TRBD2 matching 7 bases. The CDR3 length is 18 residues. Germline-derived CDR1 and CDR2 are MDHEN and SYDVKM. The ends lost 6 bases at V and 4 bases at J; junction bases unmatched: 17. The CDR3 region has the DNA TGTGCCAGCAGCCGCAACCCTCGACTAGCCGGGAGCACCGGGGAGCTGTTTTTT. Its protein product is CASSRNPRLAGSTGELFF.

The CDR3 reads CASSAGQYQPQHF. The CDR3 nucleotides read TGTGCCAGCAGCGCCGGGCAGTACCAGCCCCAGCATTTT. The chain is built from TRBV6-1 and TRBJ1-5; no definite D call. Germline values: CDR1 MNHNS, CDR2 SASEGT. With 6 bases removed from V and 7 bases from J, the gap between germline ends came to 13 bases. This CDR3 has 13 amino acids.

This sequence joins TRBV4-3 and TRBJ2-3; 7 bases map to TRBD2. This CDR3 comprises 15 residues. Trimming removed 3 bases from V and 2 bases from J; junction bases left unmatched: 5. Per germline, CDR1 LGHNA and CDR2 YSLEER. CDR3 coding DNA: TGCGCCAGCAGCCACTTTAGCGGGCCCACAGATACGCAGTATTTT. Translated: CASSHFSGPTDTQYF.

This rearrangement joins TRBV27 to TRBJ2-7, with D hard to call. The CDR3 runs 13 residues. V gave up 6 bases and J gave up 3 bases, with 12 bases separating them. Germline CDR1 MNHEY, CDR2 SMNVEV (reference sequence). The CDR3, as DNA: TGTGCCAGCAGCCCCCGGGTGGGCTACGAGCAGTACTTC. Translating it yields CASSPRVGYEQYF.

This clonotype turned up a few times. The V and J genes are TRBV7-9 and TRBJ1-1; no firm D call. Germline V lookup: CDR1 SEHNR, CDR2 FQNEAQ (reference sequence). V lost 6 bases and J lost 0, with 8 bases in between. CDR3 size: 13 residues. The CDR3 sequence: CASRDIMNTEAFF. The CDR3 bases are TGTGCCAGCAGGGATATCATGAACACTGAAGCTTTCTTT.